A selection of T cell receptor beta chains follows, all from one sample in a study of cytomegalovirus exposure and HLA in healthy donors. Using immunoSEQ multiplex PCR, the repertoire was profiled, and TCRdb retains in-frame clones only, with some absent. Of fewer than 150,000 clones listed, around 82% were seen once; the top ten hold 5.5% to 7%. Sample: PBMCs. The receptors come from a woman between 40 and 50 years old in good health and CMV-seropositive. Both conserved end residues are part of each CDR3. The D gene is left open where the match is weak. Clone size is given for some rows only: seen once, a few or many times, or a class if the clone is expanded.

v_call: TRBV30; clone_size: once; j_call: TRBJ2-2; d_call: TRBD2; cdr3_aa: CAWRGRGGPGELFF; cdr3_nt: TGTGCCTGGAGAGGGCGGGGGGGGCCCGGGGAGCTGTTTTTT
v_call: TRBV18; clone_size: NA; j_call: TRBJ1-2; d_call: NA; cdr3_aa: CASSQDRNYGYTF; cdr3_nt: TGTGCCAGCTCACAGGACAGAAACTATGGCTACACCTTC
v_call: TRBV28; clone_size: NA; j_call: TRBJ2-1; d_call: TRBD2; cdr3_aa: CASSLNPAGGPNEQFF; cdr3_nt: TGTGCCAGCAGTTTAAATCCGGCGGGAGGCCCCAATGAGCAGTTCTTC
v_call: TRBV4-1; clone_size: NA; j_call: TRBJ2-4; d_call: TRBD2; cdr3_aa: CASSRTSGKAKNIQYF; cdr3_nt: TGCGCCAGCAGCCGTACTAGCGGGAAAGCCAAAAACATTCAGTACTTC
v_call: TRBV7-2; clone_size: few; j_call: TRBJ2-7; d_call: TRBD2; cdr3_aa: CASSPGGNAVYEQYF; cdr3_nt: TGTGCCAGCAGCCCCGGGGGGAACGCCGTCTACGAGCAGTACTTC
v_call: TRBV4-1; clone_size: NA; j_call: TRBJ1-1; d_call: TRBD1; cdr3_aa: CASSHLGQGGRTEAFF; cdr3_nt: TGCGCCAGCAGCCACCTGGGACAGGGAGGAAGAACTGAAGCTTTCTTT
v_call: TRBV7-6; clone_size: NA; j_call: TRBJ2-7; d_call: NA; cdr3_aa: CASSLAGTRLGGEQYF; cdr3_nt: TGTGCCAGCAGCTTAGCAGGGACTCGCCTTGGGGGGGAGCAGTACTTC
v_call: TRBV6-1; clone_size: NA; j_call: TRBJ2-1; d_call: NA; cdr3_aa: CASSEAAPNNEQFF; cdr3_nt: TGTGCCAGCAGTGAAGCAGCGCCAAACAATGAGCAGTTCTTC
v_call: TRBV5-1; clone_size: NA; j_call: TRBJ1-1; d_call: TRBD1; cdr3_aa: CASSLRTGSVNTEAFF; cdr3_nt: TGCGCCAGCAGCTTAAGGACAGGGAGCGTGAACACTGAAGCTTTCTTT
v_call: TRBV5-1; clone_size: NA; j_call: TRBJ1-3; d_call: TRBD1; cdr3_aa: CASSLGTGLGNTIYF; cdr3_nt: TGCGCCAGCAGCCTCGGGACAGGGCTTGGAAACACCATATATTTT
v_call: TRBV28; clone_size: NA; j_call: TRBJ1-2; d_call: NA; cdr3_aa: CASSLTEPLSYGYTF; cdr3_nt: TGTGCCAGCAGTTTAACGGAGCCCTTATCCTATGGCTACACCTTC
v_call: TRBV2; clone_size: NA; j_call: TRBJ2-7; d_call: NA; cdr3_aa: CASSEETGPYEQYF; cdr3_nt: TGTGCCAGCAGTGAAGAGACAGGCCCCTACGAGCAGTACTTC
v_call: TRBV10-3; clone_size: NA; j_call: TRBJ1-2; d_call: NA; cdr3_aa: CAISGDRANYGYTF; cdr3_nt: TGTGCCATCAGTGGAGACAGAGCGAACTATGGCTACACCTTC
v_call: TRBV5-1; clone_size: once; j_call: TRBJ2-1; d_call: TRBD2; cdr3_aa: CASSLLAGLVYNEQFF; cdr3_nt: TGCGCCAGCAGCTTGTTAGCGGGGCTAGTATACAATGAGCAGTTCTTC
v_call: TRBV18; clone_size: NA; j_call: TRBJ1-2; d_call: NA; cdr3_aa: CASSPNRVYGYTF; cdr3_nt: TGTGCCAGCTCACCGAACAGGGTCTATGGCTACACCTTC
v_call: TRBV28; clone_size: few; j_call: TRBJ2-1; d_call: TRBD2; cdr3_aa: CASSLPGLLNNEQFF; cdr3_nt: TGTGCCAGCAGCCTTCCGGGACTACTTAACAATGAGCAGTTCTTC
v_call: TRBV28; clone_size: NA; j_call: TRBJ2-2; d_call: NA; cdr3_aa: CASSSSPLGGTGELFF; cdr3_nt: TGTGCCAGCAGTTCCTCCCCGTTGGGGGGAACCGGGGAGCTGTTTTTT
v_call: TRBV6-5; clone_size: NA; j_call: TRBJ2-7; d_call: TRBD1; cdr3_aa: CASRSGTGVYEQYF; cdr3_nt: TGTGCCAGCAGGTCCGGGACAGGGGTCTACGAGCAGTACTTC
v_call: TRBV27; clone_size: once; j_call: TRBJ2-7; d_call: TRBD1; cdr3_aa: CASRRTTGSEQYF; cdr3_nt: TGTGCCAGCAGACGCACGACAGGGTCCGAGCAGTACTTC
v_call: TRBV28; clone_size: NA; j_call: TRBJ2-3; d_call: NA; cdr3_aa: CASRKRVTDTQYF; cdr3_nt: TGTGCCAGCAGGAAAAGAGTAACAGATACGCAGTATTTT
v_call: TRBV10-3; clone_size: NA; j_call: TRBJ2-7; d_call: TRBD2; cdr3_aa: CAISESSGLAGSYEQYF; cdr3_nt: TGTGCCATCAGTGAGTCATCGGGACTAGCGGGATCTTACGAGCAGTACTTC
v_call: TRBV7-9; clone_size: once; j_call: TRBJ2-3; d_call: TRBD1; cdr3_aa: CASSHPRQGVSDTQYF; cdr3_nt: TGTGCCAGCAGCCACCCGAGACAGGGGGTCTCAGATACGCAGTATTTT
v_call: TRBV11-2; clone_size: NA; j_call: TRBJ2-1; d_call: NA; cdr3_aa: CASSASVWSYNEQFF; cdr3_nt: TGTGCCAGCAGCGCCTCGGTATGGTCCTACAATGAGCAGTTCTTC
v_call: TRBV21-1; clone_size: NA; j_call: TRBJ2-1; d_call: NA; cdr3_aa: CASSKVGGAYNEQFF; cdr3_nt: TGTGCCAGCAGCAAGGTAGGGGGCGCCTACAATGAGCAGTTCTTC
v_call: TRBV28; clone_size: NA; j_call: TRBJ2-1; d_call: NA; cdr3_aa: CASSSGYEQFF; cdr3_nt: TGTGCCAGCAGCTCCGGGTATGAGCAGTTCTTC
v_call: TRBV10-3; clone_size: once; j_call: TRBJ2-7; d_call: TRBD2; cdr3_aa: CAINPGLGYEQYF; cdr3_nt: TGTGCCATCAACCCGGGACTAGGGTACGAGCAGTACTTC
v_call: TRBV5-1; clone_size: NA; j_call: TRBJ2-3; d_call: TRBD2; cdr3_aa: CASSLVGGRPDTQYF; cdr3_nt: TGCGCCAGCAGCTTGGTTGGCGGGAGACCAGATACGCAGTATTTT
v_call: TRBV7-2; clone_size: NA; j_call: TRBJ1-5; d_call: NA; cdr3_aa: CASSLFSIDQPQHF; cdr3_nt: TGTGCCAGCAGCTTATTCAGTATCGATCAGCCCCAGCATTTT